The 29 T cell receptor beta chains listed next were all sequenced from one sample in a study of neurological immune-mediated disorders. From the 5' RACE reads, TCRdb called clonotypes with MiXCR, one entry per CDR3 protein. The data show 65,000 to 90,000 distinct CDR3 sequences, under 13% seen once. The sequenced sample consisted of PBMCs. These receptors all come from a middle-aged man in good health.

This clonotype occurred many times. V is TRBV14 and J is TRBJ1-1, with 7 positions matching TRBD1. In germline, CDR1 is SGHDN, CDR2 FVKESK. V lost 2 bases, J lost 4 bases, and 1 base stayed unmatched. The CDR3 length is 13 residues. The CDR3 DNA is TGTGCCAGCAGCCAACAGGGGGGCACTGAAGCTTTCTTT. This encodes CASSQQGGTEAFF.

This clonotype was counted ten times or more. This CDR3 is CATSRDPKGAYEQYF. The DNA for the CDR3 is TGTGCCACCAGCAGAGATCCTAAGGGAGCCTACGAGCAGTACTTC. This chain uses TRBV15 with TRBJ2-7; perhaps TRBD2 as D (5 bases). The CDR3 contains 15 residues. The V gene's germline CDR1 is LNHNV and CDR2 YYDKDF (reference sequence). V dropped 0 bases and J dropped 2 bases, with 11 bases sitting between them.

This clonotype showed up many times. The rearrangement links TRBV7-3 to TRBJ2-1; TRBD2 agrees at 11 bases. The germline CDR1 and CDR2 sequences are SGHTA and FQGTGA. The CDR3 covers 15 residues. V was clipped by 5 bases and J by 6 bases; unmatched bases: 6. This CDR3 reads CASSAGLAGPNEQFF. CDR3 coding DNA: TGTGCCAGCAGCGCCGGACTAGCGGGCCCCAATGAGCAGTTCTTC.

By share, this clonotype counts as medium-sized. The V gene is TRBV5-6, the J gene TRBJ2-3, with D perhaps matching TRBD2 (6 bases). The CDR3 loop spans 14 amino acids. The V gene lost 4 bases and the J gene lost 4 bases, with 13 bases spanning the gap. CDR1 and CDR2 (germline): SGHDT, YYEEEE. The CDR3 DNA sequence: TGTGCCAGCAGCGTGGACTATTCGCCAGATACGCAGTATTTT. Amino acid sequence: CASSVDYSPDTQYF.

This clonotype was recorded many times. The DNA of the CDR3 is TGTGCCATCAGTTCTGAACCCGGGGGGACGGAGCAGTACTTC. Its protein product is CAISSEPGGTEQYF. The gene calls are TRBV10-3 and TRBJ2-7, with 7 bases aligning to TRBD2. Germline CDR1 reads ENHRY; CDR2 reads SYGVKD. The V and J ends lost 5 bases and 7 bases, in that order; junction bases with no gene match: 11. This CDR3 contains 14 residues.

In this sample, this clonotype turned up many times. The rearrangement links TRBV7-2 to TRBJ2-1; 16 bases are shared with TRBD2. Germline V gives CDR1 SGHTA, CDR2 FQGNSA. V trimming: 6 bases; J trimming: 6 bases; junction bases outside the gene matches: 5. The CDR3 length is 16 residues. Written as DNA, the CDR3 is TGTGCCAGCAGGGGGACTAGCGGGGGGGATTCCAATGAGCAGTTCTTC. This codes for CASRGTSGGDSNEQFF.

This clonotype was picked up many times. DNA of the CDR3: TGTGCCAGCAGCTTAGCGGGACAGGGGATAACCTACGAGCAGTACTTC. The encoded protein is CASSLAGQGITYEQYF. The rearrangement uses TRBV7-9 and TRBJ2-7; 10 positions agree with TRBD1. Germline lookup yields CDR1 SEHNR and CDR2 FQNEAQ (reference sequence). The CDR3 runs to 16 residues. V was clipped by 0 bases and J by 2 bases; unmatched bases: 4.

Many counts were recorded for this clonotype. The gene calls are TRBV20-1 and TRBJ2-7; TRBD1 or TRBD2 may be the D gene (6 bases each). V was shortened by 0 bases and J by 10 bases, with 10 bases between the two germline ends. There are 11 residues in the CDR3. Germline lookup yields CDR1 DFQATT and CDR2 SNEGSKA (reference sequence). The CDR3: CSARDLGGQYF. As DNA, the CDR3 is TGCAGTGCTAGAGATCTCGGGGGCCAGTACTTC.

This clonotype was counted many times. The V call is TRBV7-3, the J call TRBJ1-1; 7 nucleotides agree with TRBD1. The V and J ends lost 5 bases and 1 base, in that order; junction bases with no gene match: 19. This CDR3 contains 19 residues. CDR1 SGHTA and CDR2 FQGTGA come from the germline V gene. CDR3 DNA: TGTGCCAGCAGCCGACTTGGTTGGGGACAGCCGGTAGAGAACACTGAAGCTTTCTTT. Protein product: CASSRLGWGQPVENTEAFF.

This clonotype was picked up many times. The chain links TRBV6-6 to TRBJ2-7; D is unresolved. Germline loops: CDR1 MNHNY, CDR2 SVGAGI (reference sequence). This CDR3 comprises 12 residues. Trimming took off 0 bases at V and 9 bases at J, with 9 bases between the two ends. The CDR3 loop reads CASSYSTLVQYF. The CDR3 DNA sequence: TGTGCCAGCAGTTACTCGACTTTGGTGCAGTACTTC.

This clonotype was detected many times. The chain recombines TRBV29-1 with TRBJ2-7; TRBD2 matches at 7 bases. Per the germline V gene, CDR1 is SQVTM and CDR2 is ANQGSEA. Trimming removed 4 bases from V and 2 bases from J; junction bases left unmatched: 5. The CDR3 runs 13 residues. CDR3 protein: CSVGLAGAYEQYF. CDR3 coding DNA: TGCAGCGTTGGGTTGGCGGGGGCCTACGAGCAGTACTTC.

There are many counts of this clonotype. The chain is built from TRBV20-1 and TRBJ1-1; D might be TRBD1 (6 bases). Trimming left V 3 bases short and J 5 bases short, with 13 bases between. This CDR3 region has 13 residues. The V gene's germline CDR1 is DFQATT and CDR2 SNEGSKA (reference sequence). CDR3 coding DNA: TGCAGTGCTAGGTTCGAAGGGGGAACTGAAGCTTTCTTT. Translating gives CSARFEGGTEAFF.

This clonotype was counted ten times or more. The chain carries TRBV6-6 and TRBJ1-5, with TRBD1 matching over 10 bases. The V and J ends lost 6 bases and 4 bases, in that order; junction bases with no gene match: 9. The germline V gene encodes CDR1 MNHNY and CDR2 SVGAGI (reference sequence). The CDR3 covers 16 residues. This chain's CDR3 is CASRHFGTGVNQPQHF. The CDR3 DNA is TGTGCCAGCAGACATTTCGGGACAGGGGTTAATCAGCCCCAGCATTTT.

In regard to this clonotype: This may be a read error, as it is one base from a much larger clone. The chain carries TRBV27 and TRBJ1-6; D uncertain. Per germline, CDR1 MNHEY and CDR2 SMNVEV (reference sequence). This CDR3 spans 12 amino acids. V lost 3 bases to trimming and J lost 12 bases, with 9 bases between them. The CDR3 DNA is TGTGCCAGCAGTTTTGGAGGGATACCCCTCCACTTT. This sequence encodes CASSFGGIPLHF.

In regard to this clonotype: One junction end does not reproduce the germline sequence, and a read error may be involved. CDR3 in amino acids: CVSSLLTPSNTGELFF. DNA for the CDR3: TGCGTCAGCAGCTTGTTGACACCCTCGAACACCGGTGAGCTGTTTTTT. This sequence joins TRBV5-1 and TRBJ2-2; no clear D. CDR3 length: 16 amino acids. The germline V gene encodes CDR1 SGHRS and CDR2 YFSETQ. Looking up the rest from reference TRBV5-1 and TRBJ2-2 gives the full variable domain: KAGVTQTPRYLIKTRGQQVTLSCSPISGHRSVSWYQQTPGQGLQFLFEYFSETQRNKGNFPGRFSGRQFSNSRSEMNVSTLELGDSALYLCVSSLLTPSNTGELFFGEGSRLTVL.

There are many counts of this clonotype. The chain links TRBV10-3 to TRBJ1-2; 9 bases align to TRBD1. This CDR3 spans 16 amino acids. The V segment lost 9 bases and the J segment 7 bases; nucleotides outside the gene matches: 18. Looked up from germline, CDR1 is ENHRY and CDR2 is SYGVKD. The CDR3 protein is CAITTLPGQGVPGYTF. DNA of the CDR3: TGTGCCATTACGACTTTACCGGGACAGGGAGTTCCTGGCTACACCTTC.

This clonotype was observed many times. V and J are TRBV12-3 or TRBV12-4 and TRBJ2-5, with TRBD1 matching 8 bases. CDR3 size: 15 residues. Unmatched junction bases numbered 6, after V lost 3 bases and J lost 3 bases. In DNA, the CDR3 is TGTGCCAGCAGTTTCGGGCAGGGGGCAAAAGAGACCCAGTACTTC. It is translated as CASSFGQGAKETQYF.

This clonotype was observed many times. V and J are TRBV6-5 and TRBJ2-1; D gene uncertain. Between the trimmed V and J ends, which lost 3 bases and 8 bases, there was a span of 5 bases. Germline CDR1 is MNHEY and CDR2 is SVGAGI. The CDR3 sequence is 11 residues long. The CDR3 DNA reads TGTGCCAGCAGTTATGGGGATGAGCAGTTCTTC. It is translated as CASSYGDEQFF.

This clonotype was picked up many times. The V call is TRBV7-2, the J call TRBJ2-7; perhaps TRBD1 as D (6 bases). With 6 bases removed from V and 3 bases from J, the gap between germline ends came to 12 bases. CDR1 is SGHTA, CDR2 FQGNSA, per germline. The CDR3 is 13 residues long. Here the CDR3 DNA reads TGTGCCAGCAGAAACACAGGGTACTACGAGCAGTACTTC. It is translated as CASRNTGYYEQYF.

This clonotype was detected many times. This chain joins TRBV7-8 and TRBJ2-2; TRBD1 might be the D (6 bases). Deletions cut 3 bases from V and 7 bases from J, with 18 bases between. Per the germline V gene, CDR1 is SGHVS and CDR2 is FQNEAQ. The CDR3 spans 16 residues. CDR3 nucleotides: TGTGCCAGCAGCTTTGAGACGACAGGTGGACACGGGGAGCTGTTTTTT. Protein: CASSFETTGGHGELFF.

In its sample, this clonotype was seen many times. The V call is TRBV19, the J call TRBJ1-5; D remains ambiguous. Germline assignment: CDR1 LNHDA and CDR2 SQIVND (reference sequence). Trimming took off 7 bases at V and 6 bases at J, with 19 bases between the two ends. The CDR3 loop spans 15 amino acids. CDR3 residues: CASIASRGPGQPQHF. CDR3 DNA: TGTGCCAGTATCGCCAGCCGCGGCCCAGGTCAGCCCCAGCATTTT.

There are many counts of this clonotype. The CDR3, as DNA: TGCAGCGTTGGGGAGGACAGGAGGTGGCTAGCGGGAGACGAGCAGTTCTTC. It translates to CSVGEDRRWLAGDEQFF. J is TRBJ2-1 and V is TRBV29-1; 10 nucleotides line up with TRBD2. Germline V lookup: CDR1 SQVTM, CDR2 ANQGSEA. The CDR3 runs to 17 residues. Trimming removed 4 bases from V and 10 bases from J; junction bases left unmatched: 19.

The gene calls are TRBV19 and TRBJ2-1; D may be TRBD1 (7 bases). V dropped 2 bases and J dropped 7 bases, with 15 bases sitting between them. The germline gives CDR1 LNHDA, CDR2 SQIVND (reference sequence). The CDR3 loop spans 15 amino acids. In DNA, the CDR3 is TGTGCCAGTAGTATAAGTAGGAGGGGGCAAAATGAGCAGTTCTTC. Its protein is CASSISRRGQNEQFF.

This clonotype appeared many times. The V and J genes are TRBV5-8 and TRBJ1-5; D is ambiguous. The CDR3 consists of 15 residues. Germline CDR1 is SGHTS and CDR2 is YDEGEE. V lost 0 bases, J lost 0 bases, and 7 bases lay in between. In DNA, the CDR3 is TGTGCCAGCAGCTTGGGCCAGTTTAGCAATCAGCCCCAGCATTTT. This gives the protein CASSLGQFSNQPQHF. Based on the CDR3 plus reference TRBV5-8 and TRBJ1-5, the full variable domain is EAGVTQSPTHLIKTRGQQATLRCSPISGHTSVYWYQQALGLGLQFLLWYDEGEERNRGNFPPRFSGRQFPNYSSELNVNALELEDSALYLCASSLGQFSNQPQHFGDGTRLSIL.

This clonotype showed up many times. The chain has TRBV7-9 and TRBJ2-6; TRBD1 matches 7 bases. Losses at the gene ends were 5 bases for V and 4 bases for J; bases not matched to a gene: 17. CDR3 length equals 19 residues. Germline CDR1 is SEHNR and CDR2 is FQNEAQ (reference sequence). Here the CDR3 reads CASSTETGNRLGGANVLTF. CDR3 bases: TGTGCCAGCAGCACAGAGACAGGGAATCGTCTCGGGGGGGCCAACGTCCTGACTTTC. The entire variable domain, with the rest obtained from reference TRBV7-9 and TRBJ2-6, is as follows: DTGVSQNPRHKITKRGQNVTFRCDPISEHNRLYWYRQTLGQGPEFLTYFQNEAQLEKSRLLSDRFSAERPKGSFSTLEIQRTEQGDSAMYLCASSTETGNRLGGANVLTFGAGSRLTVL.

This clonotype was observed once. One end of the junction fails to match germline, which may point to a read error. The chain joins TRBV5-1 to TRBJ2-1, with 11 bases matching TRBD2. CDR3 length equals 15 residues. Germline CDR1 reads SGHRS; CDR2 reads YFSETQ. DNA of the CDR3: TGCGCCAGCAGCCATGGGACTAGCGGCTACAATGATCAGTTCTTC. Translation gives CASSHGTSGYNDQFF.

The sample holds many counts of this clonotype. J is TRBJ1-4 and V is TRBV11-2; D unresolved. This CDR3 comprises 14 residues. Germline loops: CDR1 SGHAT, CDR2 FQNNGV. V was shortened by 2 bases and J by 4 bases, with 8 bases between the two germline ends. The CDR3 DNA reads as TGTGCCAGCAGCTTATCGGGATATAATGAAAAACTGTTTTTT. Translated, it gives CASSLSGYNEKLFF.

There are many counts of this clonotype. V gene TRBV5-1 combines with J gene TRBJ2-1, with D perhaps TRBD1 (6 bases). The CDR3 is made up of 15 amino acids. Trimming took off 0 bases at V and 5 bases at J, with 12 bases between the two ends. Germline loops: CDR1 SGHRS, CDR2 YFSETQ. The CDR3 reads CASSLARGVHNEQFF. CDR3 DNA: TGCGCCAGCAGCTTGGCCAGGGGAGTTCACAATGAGCAGTTCTTC.

This clonotype occurred a few times. V gene TRBV3-1 combines with J gene TRBJ2-1; 10 bases map to TRBD1. Germline lookup yields CDR1 LGHDT and CDR2 YNNKEL (reference sequence). V shed 4 bases and J 6 bases; nucleotides not matched to a gene: 12. The CDR3 totals 17 residues. Here the CDR3 reads CASSRTGGTGVRNEQFF. The CDR3, as DNA: TGTGCCAGCAGCCGCACCGGCGGGACAGGGGTTCGCAATGAGCAGTTCTTC.